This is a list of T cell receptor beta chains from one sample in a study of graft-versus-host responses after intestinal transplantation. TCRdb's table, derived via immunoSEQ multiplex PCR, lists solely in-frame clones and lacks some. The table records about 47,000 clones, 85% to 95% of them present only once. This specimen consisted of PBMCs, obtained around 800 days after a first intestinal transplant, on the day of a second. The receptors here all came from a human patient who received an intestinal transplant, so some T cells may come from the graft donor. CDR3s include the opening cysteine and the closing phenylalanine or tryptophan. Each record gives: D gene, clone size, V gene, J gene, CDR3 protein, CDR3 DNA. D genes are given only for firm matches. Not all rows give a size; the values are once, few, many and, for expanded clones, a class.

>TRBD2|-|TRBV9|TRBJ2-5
CASSSSATSGRETQYF
TGTGCCAGCAGCAGCTCCGCGACTAGCGGGAGGGAGACCCAGTACTTC
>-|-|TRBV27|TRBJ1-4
CASSLLQGHEKLFF
TGTGCCAGCAGTTTATTACAGGGTCACGAAAAACTGTTTTTT
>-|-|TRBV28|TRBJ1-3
CASSGGELRGNTIYF
TGTGCCAGCTCTGGGGGAGAACTTCGTGGAAACACCATATATTTT
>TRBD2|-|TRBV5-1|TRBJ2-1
CASSLAGGPGHEQFF
TGCGCCAGCAGCTTAGCGGGAGGGCCGGGGCATGAGCAGTTCTTC
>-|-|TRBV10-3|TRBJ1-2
CAISPDLYGYTF
TGTGCCATCAGCCCGGACCTCTATGGCTACACCTTC
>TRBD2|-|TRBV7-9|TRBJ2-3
CAQQREGTDTQYF
TGTGCCCAGCAGCGGGAGGGGACAGATACGCAGTATTTT
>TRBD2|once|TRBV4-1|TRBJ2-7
CASSWTSGSGEQYF
TGCGCCAGCAGTTGGACTAGCGGGAGTGGCGAGCAGTACTTC
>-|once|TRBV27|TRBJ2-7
CASSFGGYEQYF
TGTGCCAGCAGTTTCGGGGGTTACGAGCAGTACTTC
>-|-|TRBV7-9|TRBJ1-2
CATSGGLNYGYTF
TGTGCCACTTCGGGGGGCCTCAACTATGGCTACACCTTC
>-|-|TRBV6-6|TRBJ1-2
CASSSHRDPQARYTF
TGTGCCAGCAGTTCCCACCGGGACCCCCAAGCCCGCTACACCTTC
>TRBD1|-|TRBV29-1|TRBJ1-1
CSVAGQASGEAFF
TGCAGCGTGGCGGGACAGGCATCGGGTGAAGCTTTCTTT
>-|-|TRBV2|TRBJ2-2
CASSEEQGLENTGELFF
TGTGCCAGCAGTGAAGAACAGGGACTTGAGAACACCGGGGAGCTGTTTTTT
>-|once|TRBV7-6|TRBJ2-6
CASSPAVVSGANVLTF
TGTGCCAGCAGCCCTGCGGTTGTCTCTGGGGCCAACGTCCTGACTTTC
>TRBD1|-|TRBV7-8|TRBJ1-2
CASSLGTGGYGYTF
TGTGCCAGCAGCTTAGGGACAGGGGGGTATGGCTACACCTTC
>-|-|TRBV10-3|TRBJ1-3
CAIRGGTGNTIYF
TGTGCCATCAGGGGGGGGACTGGAAACACCATATATTTT
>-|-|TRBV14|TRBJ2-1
CASGWGGQHNEQFF
TGTGCCAGCGGGTGGGGTGGGCAGCACAATGAGCAGTTCTTC
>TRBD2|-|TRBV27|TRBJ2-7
CASSFSSLAVTYEQYF
TGTGCCAGCAGTTTCTCGTCACTAGCGGTTACCTACGAGCAGTACTTC
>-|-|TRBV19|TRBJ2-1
CATSWTEYNEQFF
TGTGCCACATCCTGGACGGAGTACAATGAGCAGTTCTTC
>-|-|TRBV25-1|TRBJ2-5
CASSEFYRGETQYF
TGTGCCAGCAGTGAATTCTATCGCGGGGAGACCCAGTACTTC
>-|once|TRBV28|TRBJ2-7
CASSSSGQLYEQYF
TGTGCCAGCAGTTCCTCTGGACAGCTCTACGAGCAGTACTTC
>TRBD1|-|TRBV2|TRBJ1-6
CASTEQGIWNSPLHF
TGTGCCAGCACCGAACAGGGGATTTGGAATTCACCCCTCCACTTT
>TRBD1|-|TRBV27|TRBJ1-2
CASSLGTGHGYTF
TGTGCCAGCAGTCTAGGGACAGGGCATGGCTACACCTTC
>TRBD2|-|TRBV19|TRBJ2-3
CASSLSRTSATDTQYF
TGTGCCAGTAGTCTATCTAGGACTAGCGCCACAGATACGCAGTATTTT
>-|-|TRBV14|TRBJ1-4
CASSQTGPRTEKLFF
TGTGCCAGCAGCCAAACAGGGCCAAGGACTGAAAAACTGTTTTTT
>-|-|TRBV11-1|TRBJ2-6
CASSQDSSGANVLTF
TGTGCCAGCAGCCAGGACAGTTCTGGGGCCAACGTCCTGACTTTC
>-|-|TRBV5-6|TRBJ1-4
CASSLLGEKLFF
TGTGCCAGCAGCCTATTGGGTGAAAAACTGTTTTTT
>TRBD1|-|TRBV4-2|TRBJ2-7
CASSQGLDRELYEQYF
TGTGCCAGCAGCCAGGGTCTGGACAGGGAGCTCTACGAGCAGTACTTC
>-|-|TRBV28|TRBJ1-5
CASSFPFKVKQPQHF
TGTGCCAGCAGTTTTCCGTTCAAAGTGAAGCAGCCCCAGCATTTT
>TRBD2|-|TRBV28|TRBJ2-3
CASSIAGVTDTQYF
TGTGCCAGCTCAATAGCGGGAGTAACAGATACGCAGTATTTT
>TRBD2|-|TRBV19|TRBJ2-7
CASSIFLTGGEQYF
TGTGCCAGTAGTATTTTTTTAACGGGAGGCGAGCAGTACTTC
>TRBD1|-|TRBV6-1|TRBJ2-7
CASSTLGTGEYEQYF
TGTGCCAGCAGCACTCTCGGGACAGGGGAATACGAGCAGTACTTC
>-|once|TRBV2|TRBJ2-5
CASRGNQETQYF
TGTGCCAGCAGGGGGAACCAAGAGACCCAGTACTTC
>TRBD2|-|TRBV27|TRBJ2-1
CASSPGRGLNEQFF
TGTGCCAGCAGTCCAGGGAGGGGTCTCAATGAGCAGTTCTTC
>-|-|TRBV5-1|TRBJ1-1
CASSLQELGAQNTEAFF
TGCGCCAGCAGCTTGCAGGAGCTAGGGGCTCAGAACACTGAAGCTTTCTTT
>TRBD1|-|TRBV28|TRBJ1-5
CASSLTGAARPQHF
TGTGCCAGCAGTCTAACAGGGGCGGCGCGGCCCCAGCATTTT
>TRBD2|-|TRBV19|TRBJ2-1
CASSIGTSGRRAYNEQFF
TGTGCCAGTAGTATAGGAACTAGCGGGAGGAGGGCCTACAATGAGCAGTTCTTC
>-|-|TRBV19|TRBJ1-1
CASRPGNTEAFF
TGTGCCAGTAGGCCAGGAAACACTGAAGCTTTCTTT
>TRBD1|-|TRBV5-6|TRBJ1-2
CASSPSLDDRGHGYTF
TGTGCCAGCAGCCCCAGCCTCGATGACAGGGGGCATGGCTACACCTTC
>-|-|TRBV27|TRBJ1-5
CASSNTYSNQPQHF
TGTGCCAGCAGTAACACCTATAGCAATCAGCCCCAGCATTTT
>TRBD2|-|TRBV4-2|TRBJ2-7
CASSQGDYYYEQYF
TGTGCCAGCAGCCAGGGGGACTATTACTACGAGCAGTACTTC
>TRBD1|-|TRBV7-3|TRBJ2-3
CASSLTGGSTDTQYF
TGTGCCAGCAGCTTGACAGGGGGGAGCACAGATACGCAGTATTTT
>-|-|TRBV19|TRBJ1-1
CASGNSEAFF
TGTGCCAGCGGCAACTCTGAAGCTTTCTTT
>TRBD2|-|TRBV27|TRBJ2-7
CASSYKTTSYYPSEQYF
TGTGCCAGCAGCTACAAAACGACTAGCTACTACCCTTCGGAGCAGTACTTC
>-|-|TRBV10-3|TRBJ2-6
CAISAGANVLTF
TGTGCCATCAGTGCTGGGGCCAACGTCCTGACTTTC
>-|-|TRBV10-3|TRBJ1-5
CAISEPGHNQPQHF
TGTGCCATCAGTGAGCCAGGGCACAATCAGCCCCAGCATTTT
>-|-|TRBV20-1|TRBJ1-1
CSATENTEAFF
TGCAGTGCTACAGAGAACACTGAAGCTTTCTTT
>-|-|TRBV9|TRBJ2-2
CASSVVGGGGTGELFF
TGTGCCAGCAGCGTAGTTGGGGGAGGGGGCACCGGGGAGCTGTTTTTT
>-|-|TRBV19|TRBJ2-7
CASSMGTGGVYEQYF
TGTGCCAGTAGTATGGGAACAGGGGGGGTCTACGAGCAGTACTTC
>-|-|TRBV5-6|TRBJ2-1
CASSSVGGPALAADEQFF
TGTGCCAGCAGCTCCGTGGGGGGGCCGGCACTAGCAGCCGATGAGCAGTTCTTC
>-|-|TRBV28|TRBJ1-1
CASSFMGNRGRRPANTEAFF
TGTGCCAGCAGTTTTATGGGGAATAGGGGAAGGAGGCCGGCGAACACTGAAGCTTTCTTT
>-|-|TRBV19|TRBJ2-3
CASRYAASTDTQYF
TGTGCCAGTAGATATGCGGCTAGCACAGATACGCAGTATTTT
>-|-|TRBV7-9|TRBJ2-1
CASSSTGGLVAQFF
TGTGCCAGCAGCTCTACAGGGGGACTAGTGGCGCAGTTCTTC
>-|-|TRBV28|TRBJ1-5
CASIDSLSNQPQHF
TGTGCCAGCATCGACAGCTTAAGCAATCAGCCCCAGCATTTT
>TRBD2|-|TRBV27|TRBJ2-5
CASSLSGGDGETQYF
TGTGCCAGCAGTTTATCGGGAGGGGATGGGGAGACCCAGTACTTC
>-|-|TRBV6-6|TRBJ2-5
CASSFRDFQETQYF
TGTGCCAGCAGTTTCAGGGACTTCCAAGAGACCCAGTACTTC